Listed below are T cell receptor beta chains from one sample, sequenced in a study of post-analysis software for immune sequencing data. TCRdb redid the calling of the PCR reads with MiXCR, one entry per CDR3 protein. Of hundreds of thousands of distinct CDR3 sequences listed, 55% to 60% were seen once; the top ten hold about 10%. The sample taken for sequencing was blood. The receptors were sampled from a girl aged 2 to 10 with multiple sclerosis. Each CDR3 is given with its conserved first and last residue. D genes are given only for firm matches. Size values are once, few and many counts, or a class for expanded clones, and some rows have none.

TRBV2	.	TRBD1	TRBJ2-6	CASNRGRQAGANVLTF	TGTGCCAGCAACAGGGGGCGTCAGGCTGGGGCCAACGTCCTGACTTTC
TRBV20-1	.	.	TRBJ1-2	CSARDPRQAANYGYTF	TGCAGTGCTAGAGATCCGAGACAGGCAGCTAACTATGGCTACACCTTC
TRBV6-1	few	.	TRBJ2-4	CASSSPGLRGAKNIQYF	TGTGCCAGCAGCTCACCGGGACTCAGAGGGGCCAAAAACATTCAGTACTTC
TRBV6-2/TRBV6-3	once	.	TRBJ2-5	CASSPGTSPLYQETQYF	TGTGCCAGCAGTCCCGGGACCTCCCCTCTGTACCAAGAGACCCAGTACTTC
TRBV29-1	.	.	TRBJ1-1	CSAQEPNTEAFF	TGCAGCGCCCAGGAACCGAACACTGAAGCTTTCTTT
TRBV2	.	TRBD2	TRBJ2-1	CASSEAVPSGALYNEQFF	TGTGCCAGCAGTGAAGCGGTACCAAGCGGGGCGCTTTACAATGAGCAGTTCTTC
TRBV7-3	few	.	TRBJ2-7	CASSLKRGAGEQYF	TGTGCCAGCAGCTTAAAAAGGGGGGCAGGGGAGCAGTACTTC
TRBV10-3	few	.	TRBJ1-1	CAIRPPEGNTEAFF	TGTGCCATCAGGCCCCCGGAGGGGAACACTGAAGCTTTCTTT
TRBV14	.	.	TRBJ1-2	CASSQEWSDGYTF	TGTGCCAGCAGCCAAGAATGGAGCGATGGCTACACCTTC
TRBV6-5	.	.	TRBJ2-5	CASRRTAGASWETQYF	TGTGCCAGCAGACGGACCGCGGGGGCGTCCTGGGAGACCCAGTACTTC
TRBV5-1	.	TRBD1	TRBJ1-5	CASSVDRGQPQHF	TGCGCCAGCAGCGTGGACAGGGGACAGCCCCAGCATTTT
TRBV20-1	.	.	TRBJ2-7	CSAQTPGKYEQYF	TGCAGTGCTCAAACTCCAGGGAAATACGAGCAGTACTTC
TRBV7-2	once	.	TRBJ1-5	CASGLTWDQPQHF	TGTGCCAGCGGCCTCACTTGGGATCAGCCCCAGCATTTT
TRBV5-5	.	.	TRBJ2-7	CASSFLRETGSYEQYF	TGTGCCAGCAGCTTCCTCCGAGAAACAGGCTCCTACGAGCAGTACTTC
TRBV7-2	.	.	TRBJ2-2	CAGQEGSYTGELFF	TGTGCCGGGCAGGAGGGGTCCTACACCGGGGAGCTGTTTTTT
TRBV29-1	.	.	TRBJ1-1	CSVAGARGSAEAFF	TGCAGCGTCGCAGGGGCCAGGGGCTCTGCTGAAGCTTTCTTT
TRBV15	.	.	TRBJ2-4	CATSPTTGLLAKNIQYF	TGTGCCACCAGCCCCACTACAGGACTTCTAGCCAAAAACATTCAGTACTTC
TRBV10-2	.	TRBD1	TRBJ1-5	CAREHRGPSNQPQHF	TGCGCCAGAGAACACAGGGGTCCCTCCAATCAGCCCCAGCATTTT
TRBV7-2	few	.	TRBJ1-5	CASSLVYSNQPQHF	TGTGCCAGCAGCTTAGTCTATAGCAATCAGCCCCAGCATTTT
TRBV5-5	.	.	TRBJ2-3	CASSLGLWSDTQYF	TGTGCCAGCAGCTTGGGGCTGTGGTCCGATACGCAGTATTTT
TRBV2	.	TRBD2	TRBJ2-3	CASGGTSGIRTDTQYF	TGTGCCAGCGGAGGGACTAGCGGAATTCGCACAGATACGCAGTATTTT
TRBV6-1	.	.	TRBJ2-1	CASPRNNEQFF	TGTGCCAGTCCCAGGAACAATGAGCAGTTCTTC
TRBV29-1	.	TRBD2	TRBJ2-3	CSAQRGSDTQYF	TGCAGCGCACAGCGGGGGTCAGATACGCAGTATTTT
TRBV7-3	.	.	TRBJ2-1	CASSLRGAHEQFF	TGTGCCAGCAGCTTAAGAGGCGCCCATGAGCAGTTCTTC
TRBV7-4	.	TRBD2	TRBJ2-1	CASSSWGRAGGYNEQFF	TGTGCCAGCAGCTCCTGGGGACGAGCGGGAGGATACAATGAGCAGTTCTTC
TRBV7-2	.	.	TRBJ2-7	CASSPQTAVYEQYF	TGTGCCAGCAGCCCGCAGACAGCCGTCTACGAGCAGTACTTC
TRBV9	.	TRBD1	TRBJ2-7	CASSPSTRGTYEQYF	TGTGCCAGCAGTCCCTCGACCAGGGGGACGTACGAGCAGTACTTC
TRBV7-3	few	TRBD1	TRBJ2-4	CASSPGDSLNIQYF	TGTGCCAGCAGCCCAGGGGACAGCTTAAACATTCAGTACTTC
TRBV7-6	.	.	TRBJ2-1	CANSLTQGPFLRNEQFF	TGTGCCAACAGCCTCACGCAGGGGCCCTTCCTAAGGAATGAGCAGTTCTTC
TRBV20-1	.	.	TRBJ1-2	CSARGDTGGYTF	TGCAGTGCCCGTGGGGATACGGGTGGCTACACCTTC
TRBV7-2	once	TRBD2	TRBJ2-2	CASIPGLAGGPIGELFF	TGTGCCAGCATTCCGGGACTAGCGGGGGGGCCAATCGGGGAGCTGTTTTTT
TRBV12-3/TRBV12-4	few	TRBD1	TRBJ1-2	CASSLAGGDYGYTF	TGTGCCAGCAGTTTAGCAGGGGGCGACTATGGCTACACCTTC
TRBV6-1	.	.	TRBJ2-3	CASIPGPVRRDTQYF	TGTGCCAGCATCCCGGGACCCGTGCGTAGAGATACGCAGTATTTT
TRBV2	.	.	TRBJ2-4	CATRGAEGAKNIQYF	TGTGCCACAAGGGGAGCCGAAGGGGCCAAAAACATTCAGTACTTC
TRBV12-3/TRBV12-4	.	.	TRBJ1-2	CASSSPFEAYGYTF	TGTGCCAGCAGTTCCCCCTTCGAGGCATATGGCTACACCTTC
TRBV10-1	.	.	TRBJ2-1	CASSEGSGSDEQFF	TGCGCCAGCAGTGAGGGGTCAGGGTCGGATGAGCAGTTCTTC
TRBV6-4	.	.	TRBJ2-7	CASSEMESGEVNEQYF	TGTGCCAGCAGTGAAATGGAATCGGGGGAGGTAAATGAGCAGTACTTC